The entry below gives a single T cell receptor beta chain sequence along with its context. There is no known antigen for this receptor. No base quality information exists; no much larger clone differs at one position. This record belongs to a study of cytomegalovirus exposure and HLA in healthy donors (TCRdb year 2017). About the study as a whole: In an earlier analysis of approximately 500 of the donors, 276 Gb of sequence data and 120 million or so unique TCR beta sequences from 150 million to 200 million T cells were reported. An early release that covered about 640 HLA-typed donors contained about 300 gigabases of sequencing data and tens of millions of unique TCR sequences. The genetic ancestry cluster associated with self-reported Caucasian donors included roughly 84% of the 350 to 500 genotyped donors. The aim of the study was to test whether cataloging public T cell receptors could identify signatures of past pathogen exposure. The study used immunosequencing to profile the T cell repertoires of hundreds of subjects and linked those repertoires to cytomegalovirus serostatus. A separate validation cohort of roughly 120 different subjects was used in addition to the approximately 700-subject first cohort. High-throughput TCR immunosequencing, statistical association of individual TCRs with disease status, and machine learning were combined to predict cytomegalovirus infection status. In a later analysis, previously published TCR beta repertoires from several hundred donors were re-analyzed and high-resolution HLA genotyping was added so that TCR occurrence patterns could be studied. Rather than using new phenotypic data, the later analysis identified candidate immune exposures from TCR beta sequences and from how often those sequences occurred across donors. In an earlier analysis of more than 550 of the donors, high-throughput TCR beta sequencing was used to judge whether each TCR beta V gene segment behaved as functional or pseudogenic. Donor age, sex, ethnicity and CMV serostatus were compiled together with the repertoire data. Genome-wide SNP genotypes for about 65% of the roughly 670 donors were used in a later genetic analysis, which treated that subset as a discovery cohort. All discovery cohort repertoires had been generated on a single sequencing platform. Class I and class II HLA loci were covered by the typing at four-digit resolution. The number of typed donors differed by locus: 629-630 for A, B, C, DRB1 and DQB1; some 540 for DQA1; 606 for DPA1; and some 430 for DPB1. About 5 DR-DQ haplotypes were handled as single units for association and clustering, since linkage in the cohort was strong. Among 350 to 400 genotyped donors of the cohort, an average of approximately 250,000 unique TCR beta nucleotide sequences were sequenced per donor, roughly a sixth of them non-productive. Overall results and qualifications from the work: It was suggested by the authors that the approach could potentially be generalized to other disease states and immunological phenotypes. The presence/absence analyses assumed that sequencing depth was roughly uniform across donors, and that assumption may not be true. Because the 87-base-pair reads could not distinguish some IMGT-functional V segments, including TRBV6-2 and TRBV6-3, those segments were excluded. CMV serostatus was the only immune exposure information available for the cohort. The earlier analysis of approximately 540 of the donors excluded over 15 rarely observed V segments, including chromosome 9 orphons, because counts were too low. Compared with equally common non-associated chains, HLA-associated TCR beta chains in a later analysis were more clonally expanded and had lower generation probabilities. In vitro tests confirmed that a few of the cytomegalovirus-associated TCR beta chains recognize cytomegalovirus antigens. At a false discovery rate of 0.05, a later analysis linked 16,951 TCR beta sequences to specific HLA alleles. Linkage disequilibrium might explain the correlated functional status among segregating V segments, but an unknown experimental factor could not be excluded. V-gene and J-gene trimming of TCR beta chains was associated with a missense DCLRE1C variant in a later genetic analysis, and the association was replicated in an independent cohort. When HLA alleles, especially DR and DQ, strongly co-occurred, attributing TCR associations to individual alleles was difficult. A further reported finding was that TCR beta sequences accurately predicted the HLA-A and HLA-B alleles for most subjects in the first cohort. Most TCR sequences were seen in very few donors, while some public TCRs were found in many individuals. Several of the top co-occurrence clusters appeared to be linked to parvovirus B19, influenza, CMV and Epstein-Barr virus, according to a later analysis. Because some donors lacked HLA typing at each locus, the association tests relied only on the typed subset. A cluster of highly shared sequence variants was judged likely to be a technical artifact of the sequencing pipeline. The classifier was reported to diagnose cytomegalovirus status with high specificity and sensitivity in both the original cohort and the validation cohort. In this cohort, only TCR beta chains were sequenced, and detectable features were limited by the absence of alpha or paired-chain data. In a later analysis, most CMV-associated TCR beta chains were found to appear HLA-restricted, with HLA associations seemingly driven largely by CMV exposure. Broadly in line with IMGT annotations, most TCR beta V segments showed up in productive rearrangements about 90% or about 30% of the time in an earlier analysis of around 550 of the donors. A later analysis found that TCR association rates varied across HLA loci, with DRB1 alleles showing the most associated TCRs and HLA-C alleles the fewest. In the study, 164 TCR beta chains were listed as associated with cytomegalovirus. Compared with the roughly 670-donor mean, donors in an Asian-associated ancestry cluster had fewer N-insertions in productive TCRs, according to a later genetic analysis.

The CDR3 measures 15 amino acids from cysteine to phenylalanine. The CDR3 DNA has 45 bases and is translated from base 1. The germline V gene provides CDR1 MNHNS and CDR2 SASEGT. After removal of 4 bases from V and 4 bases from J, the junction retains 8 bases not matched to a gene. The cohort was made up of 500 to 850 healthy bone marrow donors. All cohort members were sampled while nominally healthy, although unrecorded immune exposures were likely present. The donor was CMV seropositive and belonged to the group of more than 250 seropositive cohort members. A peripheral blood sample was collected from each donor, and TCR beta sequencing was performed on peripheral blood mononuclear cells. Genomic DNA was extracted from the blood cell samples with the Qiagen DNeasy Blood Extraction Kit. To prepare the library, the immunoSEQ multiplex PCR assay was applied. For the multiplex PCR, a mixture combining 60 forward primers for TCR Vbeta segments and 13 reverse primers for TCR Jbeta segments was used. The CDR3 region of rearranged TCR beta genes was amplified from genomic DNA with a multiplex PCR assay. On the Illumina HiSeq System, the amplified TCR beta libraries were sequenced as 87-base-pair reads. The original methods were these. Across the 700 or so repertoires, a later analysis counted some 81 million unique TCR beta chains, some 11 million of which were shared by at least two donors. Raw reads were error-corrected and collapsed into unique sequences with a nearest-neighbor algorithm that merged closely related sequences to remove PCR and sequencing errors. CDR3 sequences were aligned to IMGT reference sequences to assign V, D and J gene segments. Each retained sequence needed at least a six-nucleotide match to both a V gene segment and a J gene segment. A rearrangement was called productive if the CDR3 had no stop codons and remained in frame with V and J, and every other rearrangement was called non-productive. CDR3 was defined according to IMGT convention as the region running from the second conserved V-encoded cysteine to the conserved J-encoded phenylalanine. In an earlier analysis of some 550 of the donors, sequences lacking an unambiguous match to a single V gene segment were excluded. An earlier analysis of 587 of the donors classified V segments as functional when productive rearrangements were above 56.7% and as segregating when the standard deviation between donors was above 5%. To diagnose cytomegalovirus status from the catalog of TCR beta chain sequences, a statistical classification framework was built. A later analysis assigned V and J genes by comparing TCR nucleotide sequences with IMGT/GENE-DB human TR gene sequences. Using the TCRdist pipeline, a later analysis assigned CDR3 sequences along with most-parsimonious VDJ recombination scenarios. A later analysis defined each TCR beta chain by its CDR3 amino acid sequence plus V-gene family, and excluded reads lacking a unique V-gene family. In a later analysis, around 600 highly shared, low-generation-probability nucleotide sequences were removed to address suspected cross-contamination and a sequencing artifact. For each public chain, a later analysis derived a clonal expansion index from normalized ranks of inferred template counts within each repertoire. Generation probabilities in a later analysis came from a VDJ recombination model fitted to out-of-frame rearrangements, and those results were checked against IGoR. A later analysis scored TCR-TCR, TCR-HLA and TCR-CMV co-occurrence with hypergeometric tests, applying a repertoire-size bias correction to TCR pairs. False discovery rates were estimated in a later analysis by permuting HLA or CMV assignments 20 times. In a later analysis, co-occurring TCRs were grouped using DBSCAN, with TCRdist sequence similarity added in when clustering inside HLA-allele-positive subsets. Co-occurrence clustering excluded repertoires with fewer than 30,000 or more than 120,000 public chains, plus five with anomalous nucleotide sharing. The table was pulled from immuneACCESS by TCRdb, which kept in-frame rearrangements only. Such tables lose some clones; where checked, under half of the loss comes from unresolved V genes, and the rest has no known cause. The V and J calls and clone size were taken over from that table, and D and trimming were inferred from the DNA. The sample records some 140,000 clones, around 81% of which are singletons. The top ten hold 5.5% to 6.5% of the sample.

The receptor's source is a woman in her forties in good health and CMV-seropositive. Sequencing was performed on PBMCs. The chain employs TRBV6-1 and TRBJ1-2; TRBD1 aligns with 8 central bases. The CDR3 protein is CASSGAGTGPYGYTF. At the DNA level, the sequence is TGTGCCAGCAGTGGGGCCGGGACAGGTCCCTATGGCTACACCTTC.